This TCR beta chain was found in a study of T cells after yellow fever vaccination. CDR1 and CDR2 (germline): SGHTA, FQGTGA. With 3 bases clipped from V and 6 bases from J, the junction kept 4 bases outside the gene matches. The length of the CDR3 is 15 residues. TCRdb re-derived calls from the 5' RACE reads in MiXCR, one entry per CDR3 protein. The data contain over 250,000 distinct CDR3 sequences, around 4.9% of them singletons. This clonotype was observed a handful of times. The chain combines TRBV7-3 with TRBJ1-6; 8 bases are shared with TRBD1. The origin of this receptor is a man aged 18 to 30 who received the YFV17D yellow fever vaccine. The specimen comprised CD4+ T cells sorted from PBMCs, sampled on the day of the yellow fever booster vaccination. DNA of the CDR3: TGTGCCAGCAGCTTCCAGGGGGCGGGTAATTCACCCCTCCACTTT. It codes for CASSFQGAGNSPLHF.